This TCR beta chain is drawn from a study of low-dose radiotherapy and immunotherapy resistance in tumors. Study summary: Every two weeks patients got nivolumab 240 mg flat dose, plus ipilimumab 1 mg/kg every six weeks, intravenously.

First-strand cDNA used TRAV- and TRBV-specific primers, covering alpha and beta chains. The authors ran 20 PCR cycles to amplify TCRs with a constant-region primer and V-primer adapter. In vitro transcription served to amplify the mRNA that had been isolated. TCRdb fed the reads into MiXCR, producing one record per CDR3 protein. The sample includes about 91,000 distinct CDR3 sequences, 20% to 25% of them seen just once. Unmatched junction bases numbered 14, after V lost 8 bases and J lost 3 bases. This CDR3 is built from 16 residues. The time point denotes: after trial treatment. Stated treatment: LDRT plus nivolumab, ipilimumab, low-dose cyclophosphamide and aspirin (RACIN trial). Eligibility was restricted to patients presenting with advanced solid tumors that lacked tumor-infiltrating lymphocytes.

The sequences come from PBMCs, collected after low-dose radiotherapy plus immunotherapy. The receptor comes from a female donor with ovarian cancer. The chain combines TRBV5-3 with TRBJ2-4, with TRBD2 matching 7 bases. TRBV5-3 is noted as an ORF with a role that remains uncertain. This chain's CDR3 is CASSGESGWGKNIQYF. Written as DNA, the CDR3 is TGTGCCAGCAGCGGGGAATCCGGGTGGGGCAAAAACATTCAGTACTTC.